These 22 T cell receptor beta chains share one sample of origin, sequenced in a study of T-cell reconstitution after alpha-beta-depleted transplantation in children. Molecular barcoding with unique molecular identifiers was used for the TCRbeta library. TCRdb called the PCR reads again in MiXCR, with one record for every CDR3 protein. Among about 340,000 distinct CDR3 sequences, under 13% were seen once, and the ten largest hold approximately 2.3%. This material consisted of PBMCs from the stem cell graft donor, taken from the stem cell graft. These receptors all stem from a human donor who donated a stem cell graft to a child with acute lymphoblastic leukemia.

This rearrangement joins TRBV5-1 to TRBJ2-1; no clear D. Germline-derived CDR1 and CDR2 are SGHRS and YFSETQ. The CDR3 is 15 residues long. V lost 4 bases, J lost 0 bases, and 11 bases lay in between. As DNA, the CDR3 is TGCGCCAGCAGCCGACTTAGCAGCTCCTACAATGAGCAGTTCTTC. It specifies CASSRLSSSYNEQFF.

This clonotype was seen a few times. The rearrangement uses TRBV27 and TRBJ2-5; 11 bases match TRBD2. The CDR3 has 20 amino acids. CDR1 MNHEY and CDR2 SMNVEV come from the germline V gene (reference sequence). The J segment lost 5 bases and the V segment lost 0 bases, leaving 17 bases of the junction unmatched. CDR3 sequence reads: CASSLSNGGAIAGGPETQYF. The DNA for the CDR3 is TGTGCCAGCAGTTTATCGAACGGAGGTGCGATAGCGGGAGGGCCTGAGACCCAGTACTTC.

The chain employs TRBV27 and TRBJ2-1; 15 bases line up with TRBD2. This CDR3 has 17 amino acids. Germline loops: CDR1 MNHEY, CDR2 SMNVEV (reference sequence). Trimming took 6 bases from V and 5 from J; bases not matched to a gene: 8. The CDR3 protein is CASRMGLAGGRNNEQFF. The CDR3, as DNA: TGTGCCAGCAGAATGGGACTAGCGGGAGGTAGGAACAATGAGCAGTTCTTC.

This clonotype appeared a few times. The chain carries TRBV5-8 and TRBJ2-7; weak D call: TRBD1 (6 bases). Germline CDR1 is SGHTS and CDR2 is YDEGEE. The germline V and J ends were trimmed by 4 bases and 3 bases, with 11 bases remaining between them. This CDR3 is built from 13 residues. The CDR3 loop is CASSLTGNYEQYF. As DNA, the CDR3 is TGTGCCAGCAGCCTTACAGGGAACTACGAGCAGTACTTC.

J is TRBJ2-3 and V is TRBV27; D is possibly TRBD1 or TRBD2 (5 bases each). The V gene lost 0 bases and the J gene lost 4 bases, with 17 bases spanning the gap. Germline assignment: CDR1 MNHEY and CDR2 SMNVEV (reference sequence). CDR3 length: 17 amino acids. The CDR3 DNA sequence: TGTGCCAGCAGTTTATCTTCCGGCTGGGACGCGGCAGATACGCAGTATTTT. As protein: CASSLSSGWDAADTQYF.

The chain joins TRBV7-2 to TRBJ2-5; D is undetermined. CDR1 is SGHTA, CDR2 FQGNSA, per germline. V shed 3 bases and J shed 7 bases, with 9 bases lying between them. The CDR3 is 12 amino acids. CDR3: CASSFSAATQYF. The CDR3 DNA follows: TGTGCCAGCAGCTTTTCCGCCGCGACCCAGTACTTC.

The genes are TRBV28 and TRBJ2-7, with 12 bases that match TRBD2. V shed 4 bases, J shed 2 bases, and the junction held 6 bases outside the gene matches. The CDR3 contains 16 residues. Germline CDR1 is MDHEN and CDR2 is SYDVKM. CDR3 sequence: CASSSTWTSGAYEQYF. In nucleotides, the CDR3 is TGTGCCAGCAGTTCGACCTGGACTAGCGGGGCCTACGAGCAGTACTTC.

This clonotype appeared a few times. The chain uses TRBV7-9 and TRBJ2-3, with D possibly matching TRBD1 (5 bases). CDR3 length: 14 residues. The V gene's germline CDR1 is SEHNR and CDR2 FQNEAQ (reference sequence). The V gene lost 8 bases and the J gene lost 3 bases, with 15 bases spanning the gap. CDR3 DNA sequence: TGTGCCAGCCGTGTCCAAGGGGCTACAGATACGCAGTATTTT. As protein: CASRVQGATDTQYF.

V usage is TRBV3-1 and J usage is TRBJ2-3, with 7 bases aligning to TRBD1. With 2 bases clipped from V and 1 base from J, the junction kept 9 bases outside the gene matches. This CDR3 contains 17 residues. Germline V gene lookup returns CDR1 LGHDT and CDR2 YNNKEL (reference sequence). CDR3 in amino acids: CASSQTTGKSGTDTQYF. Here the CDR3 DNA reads TGTGCCAGCAGCCAAACGACAGGGAAAAGTGGCACAGATACGCAGTATTTT.

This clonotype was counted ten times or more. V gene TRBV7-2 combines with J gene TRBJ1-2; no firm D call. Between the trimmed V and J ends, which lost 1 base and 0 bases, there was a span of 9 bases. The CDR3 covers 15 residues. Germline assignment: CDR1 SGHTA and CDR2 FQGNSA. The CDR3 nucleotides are TGTGCCAGCAGCTTAGGTAGCCAAGCTAACTATGGCTACACCTTC. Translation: CASSLGSQANYGYTF. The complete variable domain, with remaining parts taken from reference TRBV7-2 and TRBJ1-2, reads GAGVSQSPSNKVTEKGKDVELRCDPISGHTALYWYRQSLGQGLEFLIYFQGNSAPDKSGLPSDRFSAERTGGSVSTLTIQRTQQEDSAVYLCASSLGSQANYGYTFGSGTRLTVV.

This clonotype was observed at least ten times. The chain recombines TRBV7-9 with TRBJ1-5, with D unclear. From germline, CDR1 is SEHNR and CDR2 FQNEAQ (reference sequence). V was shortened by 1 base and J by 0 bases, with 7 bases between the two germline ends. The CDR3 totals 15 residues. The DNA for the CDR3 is TGTGCCAGCAGCTTAGGTGCCGATAGCAATCAGCCCCAGCATTTT. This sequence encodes CASSLGADSNQPQHF.

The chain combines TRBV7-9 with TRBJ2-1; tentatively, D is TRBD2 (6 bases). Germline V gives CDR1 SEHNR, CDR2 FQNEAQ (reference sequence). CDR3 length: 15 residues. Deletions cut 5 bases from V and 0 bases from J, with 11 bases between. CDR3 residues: CASSRGLSSYNEQFF. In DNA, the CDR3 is TGTGCCAGCAGCCGGGGACTGAGCTCCTACAATGAGCAGTTCTTC.

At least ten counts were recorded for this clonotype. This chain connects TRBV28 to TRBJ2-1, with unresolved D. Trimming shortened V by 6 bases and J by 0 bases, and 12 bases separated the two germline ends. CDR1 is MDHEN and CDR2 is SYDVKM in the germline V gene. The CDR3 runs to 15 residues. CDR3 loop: CASSRLRSSYNEQFF. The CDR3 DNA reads TGTGCCAGCAGCCGGCTTAGAAGCTCCTACAATGAGCAGTTCTTC.

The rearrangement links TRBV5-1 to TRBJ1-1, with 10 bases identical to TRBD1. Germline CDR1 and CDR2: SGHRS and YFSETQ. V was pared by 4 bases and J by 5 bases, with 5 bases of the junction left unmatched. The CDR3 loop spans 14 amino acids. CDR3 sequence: CASSLGTGETEAFF. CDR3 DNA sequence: TGCGCCAGCAGCCTTGGGACAGGGGAGACTGAAGCTTTCTTT.

CDR3 DNA: TGTGCCAGCTCACCACCCCAAACACACACAGATACGCAGTATTTT. This sequence encodes CASSPPQTHTDTQYF. The chain combines TRBV18 with TRBJ2-3; D unresolved. The CDR3 has 15 amino acids. Trimming shortened V by 0 bases and J by 2 bases, and 9 bases separated the two germline ends. Germline CDR1 and CDR2: KGHSH and LQKENI.

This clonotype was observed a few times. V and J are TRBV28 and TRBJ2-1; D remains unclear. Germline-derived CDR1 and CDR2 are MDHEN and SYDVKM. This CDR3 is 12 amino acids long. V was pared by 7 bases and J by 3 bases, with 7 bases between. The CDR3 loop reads CASMRVYNEQFF. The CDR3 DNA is TGTGCCAGCATGAGAGTCTACAATGAGCAGTTCTTC.

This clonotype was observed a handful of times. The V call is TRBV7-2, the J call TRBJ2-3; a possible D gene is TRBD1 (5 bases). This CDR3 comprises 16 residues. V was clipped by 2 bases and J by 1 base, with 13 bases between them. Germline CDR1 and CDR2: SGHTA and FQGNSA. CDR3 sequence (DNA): TGTGCCAGCAGCTTACGTGGGCTAGGGGGCACAGATACGCAGTATTTT. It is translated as CASSLRGLGGTDTQYF.

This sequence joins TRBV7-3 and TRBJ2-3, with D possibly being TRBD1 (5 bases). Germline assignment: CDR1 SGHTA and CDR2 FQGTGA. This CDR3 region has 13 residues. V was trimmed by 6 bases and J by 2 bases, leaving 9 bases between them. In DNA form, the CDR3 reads TGTGCCAGCAGTAAGGACAACACAGATACGCAGTATTTT. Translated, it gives CASSKDNTDTQYF. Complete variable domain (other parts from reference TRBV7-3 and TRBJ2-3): GAGVSQTPSNKVTEKGKYVELRCDPISGHTALYWYRQSLGQGPEFLIYFQGTGAADDSGLPNDRFFAVRPEGSVSTLKIQRTERGDSAVYLCASSKDNTDTQYFGPGTRLTVL.

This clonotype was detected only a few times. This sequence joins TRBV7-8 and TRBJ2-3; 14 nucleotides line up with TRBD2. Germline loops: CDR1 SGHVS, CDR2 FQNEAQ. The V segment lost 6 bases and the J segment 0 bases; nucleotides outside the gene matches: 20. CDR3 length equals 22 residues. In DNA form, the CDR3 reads TGTGCCAGCAGGACAGATACTTCCGGGACTAGCGGGAGACTTGGTAGCACAGATACGCAGTATTTT. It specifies CASRTDTSGTSGRLGSTDTQYF.

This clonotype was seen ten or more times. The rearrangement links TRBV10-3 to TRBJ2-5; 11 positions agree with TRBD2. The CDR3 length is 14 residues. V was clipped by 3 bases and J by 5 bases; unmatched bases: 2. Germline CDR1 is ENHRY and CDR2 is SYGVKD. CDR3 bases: TGTGCCATCAGTGAACCTAGCGGGAGGGAGACCCAGTACTTC. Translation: CAISEPSGRETQYF.

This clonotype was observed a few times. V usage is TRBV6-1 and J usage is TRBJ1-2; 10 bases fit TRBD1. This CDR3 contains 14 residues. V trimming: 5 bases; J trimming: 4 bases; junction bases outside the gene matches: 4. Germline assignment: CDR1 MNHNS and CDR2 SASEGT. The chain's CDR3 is CASSRQGAGYGYTF. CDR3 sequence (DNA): TGTGCCAGCAGTAGACAGGGGGCTGGCTATGGCTACACCTTC.

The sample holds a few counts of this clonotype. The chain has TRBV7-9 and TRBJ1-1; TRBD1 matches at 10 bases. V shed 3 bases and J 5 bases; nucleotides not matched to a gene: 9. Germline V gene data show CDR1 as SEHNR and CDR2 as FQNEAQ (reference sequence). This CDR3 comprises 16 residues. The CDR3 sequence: CASSFLSDRGLTEAFF. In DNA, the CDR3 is TGTGCCAGCAGCTTCCTTTCCGACAGGGGGCTTACTGAAGCTTTCTTT. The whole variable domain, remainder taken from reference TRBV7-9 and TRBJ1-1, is DTGVSQNPRHKITKRGQNVTFRCDPISEHNRLYWYRQTLGQGPEFLTYFQNEAQLEKSRLLSDRFSAERPKGSFSTLEIQRTEQGDSAMYLCASSFLSDRGLTEAFFGQGTRLTVV.